One and the same sample provided the 4 T cell receptor beta chains below, sequenced in a study of T cell responses to AZD1222 COVID-19 vaccine. Using immunoSEQ multiplex PCR, the repertoire was profiled, and TCRdb retains in-frame clones only, with some absent. The repertoire holds roughly 130,000 clones, with just under 95% as singletons. This material consisted of peripheral blood, taken 28 days after the second AZD1222 dose. These receptor sequences come from an adult who received the AZD1222 COVID-19 vaccine.

J is TRBJ2-1 and V is TRBV7-9, with D tentatively TRBD1 (5 bases). CDR1 SEHNR and CDR2 FQNEAQ come from the germline V gene (reference sequence). V lost 0 bases and J 0 bases, leaving 12 bases between the germline ends. The CDR3 sequence is 17 residues long. Written as DNA, the CDR3 is TGTGCCAGCAGCTTAGCCCCAGGGATGAGCTCCTACAATGAGCAGTTCTTC. It translates to CASSLAPGMSSYNEQFF. Drawing the rest from reference TRBV7-9 and TRBJ2-1, the complete variable domain is DTGVSQNPRHKITKRGQNVTFRCDPISEHNRLYWYRQTLGQGPEFLTYFQNEAQLEKSRLLSDRFSAERPKGSFSTLEIQRTEQGDSAMYLCASSLAPGMSSYNEQFFGPGTRLTVL.

The chain combines TRBV5-4 with TRBJ1-1, with a tentative D call TRBD1 (5 bases). Germline-derived CDR1 and CDR2 are SGHNT and YYREEE (reference sequence). The CDR3 is 15 residues long. V lost 0 bases and J lost 2, with 11 bases in between. The CDR3 region is CASSLVSGPNTEAFF. CDR3 in DNA: TGTGCCAGCAGCTTGGTTTCGGGGCCAAACACTGAAGCTTTCTTT. Complete variable domain (other parts from reference TRBV5-4 and TRBJ1-1): ETGVTQSPTHLIKTRGQQVTLRCSSQSGHNTVSWYQQALGQGPQFIFQYYREEENGRGNFPPRFSGLQFPNYSSELNVNALELDDSALYLCASSLVSGPNTEAFFGQGTRLTVV.

The chain uses TRBV6-5 and TRBJ1-5; tentative D call: TRBD1 (6 bases). V lost 2 bases and J lost 6, with 11 bases in between. Germline V lookup: CDR1 MNHEY, CDR2 SVGAGI. This CDR3 comprises 14 residues. The CDR3 DNA is TGTGCCAGCAGTTACCACAGGGAGGCTCAGCCCCAGCATTTT. This codes for CASSYHREAQPQHF.

CDR3 bases: TGTGCCAGCTCACCGTACAGGGATAGCAATCAGCCCCAGCATTTT. Its protein is CASSPYRDSNQPQHF. This rearrangement joins TRBV18 to TRBJ1-5, with D possibly TRBD1 on 6 matching bases. Germline V gene data show CDR1 as KGHSH and CDR2 as LQKENI. Between the trimmed V and J ends, which lost 3 bases and 0 bases, there was a span of 9 bases. This CDR3 spans 15 amino acids.